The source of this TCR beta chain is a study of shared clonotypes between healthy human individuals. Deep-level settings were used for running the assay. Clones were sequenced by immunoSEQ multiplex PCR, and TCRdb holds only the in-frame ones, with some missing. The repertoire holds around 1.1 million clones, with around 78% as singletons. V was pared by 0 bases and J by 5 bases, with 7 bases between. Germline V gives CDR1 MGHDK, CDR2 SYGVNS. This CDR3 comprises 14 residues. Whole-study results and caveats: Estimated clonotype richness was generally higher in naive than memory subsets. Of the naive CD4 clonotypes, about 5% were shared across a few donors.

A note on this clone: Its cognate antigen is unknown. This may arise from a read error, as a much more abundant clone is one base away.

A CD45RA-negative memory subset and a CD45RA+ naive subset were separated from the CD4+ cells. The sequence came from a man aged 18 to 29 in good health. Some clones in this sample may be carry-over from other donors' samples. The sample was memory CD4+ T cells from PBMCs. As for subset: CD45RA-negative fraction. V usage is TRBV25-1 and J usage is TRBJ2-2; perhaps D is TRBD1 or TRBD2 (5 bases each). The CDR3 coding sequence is TGTGCCAGCAGTGAATATGAGGGGACCGGGGAGCTGTTTTTT. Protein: CASSEYEGTGELFF.